This T cell receptor (beta chain) was observed in a study of blood T cell repertoires in COVID-19 (dated by TCRdb to 2018 to 2021). About the study as a whole: The collaborator samples originated in the United States, Italy and Spain and spanned the acute and convalescent phases of COVID-19. Where available, HLA class I and class II types were taken from metadata supplied by the sample provider and were not determined by assay-based typing. Deeply sampled blood TCRbeta repertoires from subjects exposed to, actively infected with, or recovered from COVID-19 were included in the dataset. The sample metadata nearly always contained a de-identified subject ID, COVID-19 status, age in years and sex. The repertoires were made available in a free public database intended to serve as a resource for research on the immune response to SARS-CoV-2. Samples were obtained from the ongoing ImmuneRACE study (first 160 participants) and from roughly 1,300 subjects provided by 6 global collaborators. The prospective study material was composed of cDNA or gDNA derived from T cells, B-cell-depleted T cells, or PBMCs.

Via the germline V gene, CDR1 is SNHLY and CDR2 FYNNEI. The CDR3 goes from the cysteine to the phenylalanine over 14 residues. Solely the CDR3 DNA is kept, with 42 bases framed from the first base. V is clipped by 10 bases and J by 4 bases, and the sequence between their germline boundaries is 14 bases long. Study-wide conclusions, independent of this receptor: The amount of clinical and demographic metadata varied by source and participant and was provided uncurated.

Regarding this clone: It lacks a known antigen. Within one base of it there is no much larger clone, and no base qualities were kept.

TCRbeta CDR3 regions were amplified from genomic DNA by means of the immunoSEQ Assay, a bias-controlled multiplex PCR. Concerning the study's data processing: Nucleated cell counts per sample were estimated from amplification of reference gene primers within the assay. To quantify the absolute abundance of each unique TCRbeta CDR3 rearrangement, sequence reads were collapsed and filtered. For each sample, productive Simpson clonality was calculated as the square root of Simpson's diversity index across productive rearrangements. TCRdb took over this immuneACCESS table, retaining in-frame rearrangements with V and J assigned. Such tables are incomplete; in checked studies, under half of the missing clones stem from an unresolved V gene, and the remainder is unexplained. Clone size and V and J calls were adopted from that table, with D and trimming inferred from the DNA. The sample contains 110,000 to 150,000 clones, 80% of them found a single time. Clones ranked in the top ten supply about 3.5% of the sample.

A second Seattle source provided samples from volunteer blood donors who had recovered from COVID-19. Whole blood was collected in K2EDTA tubes by collaborating institutions according to the institutions' own protocols. For TCRbeta analysis, collaborator samples were shipped as frozen whole blood, as isolated PBMCs, or as DNA extracted from either sample type. The receptor comes from a man between 65 and 85 years old who had recovered from COVID-19. This receptor chain uses TRBV2 and TRBJ1-6; TRBD1 could be the D gene, as 5 bases match. The sequenced material came from peripheral blood. The CDR3 here reads CAILIQDYNSPLHF. Read as DNA, the sequence is TGTGCCATCCTAATACAGGATTATAATTCACCCCTCCACTTT.